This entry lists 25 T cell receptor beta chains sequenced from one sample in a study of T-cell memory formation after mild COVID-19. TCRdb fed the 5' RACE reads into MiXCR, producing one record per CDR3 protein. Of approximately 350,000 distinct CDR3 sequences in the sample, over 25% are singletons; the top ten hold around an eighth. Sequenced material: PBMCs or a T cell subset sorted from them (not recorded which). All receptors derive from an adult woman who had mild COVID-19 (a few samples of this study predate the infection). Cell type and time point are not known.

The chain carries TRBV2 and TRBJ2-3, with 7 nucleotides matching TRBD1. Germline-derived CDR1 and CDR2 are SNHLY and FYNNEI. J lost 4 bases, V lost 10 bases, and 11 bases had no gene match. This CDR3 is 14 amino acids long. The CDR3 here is CATAGQALSDTQYF. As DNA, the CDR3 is TGTGCCACCGCAGGACAGGCCCTATCAGATACGCAGTATTTT.

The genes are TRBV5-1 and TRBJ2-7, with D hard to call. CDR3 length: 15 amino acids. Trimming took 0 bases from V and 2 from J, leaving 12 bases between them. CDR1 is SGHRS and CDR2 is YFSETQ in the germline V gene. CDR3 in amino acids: CASSLEIAVTYEQYF. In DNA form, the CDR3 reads TGCGCCAGCAGCTTGGAGATAGCTGTAACCTACGAGCAGTACTTC. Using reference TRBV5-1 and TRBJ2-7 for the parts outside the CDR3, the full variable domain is KAGVTQTPRYLIKTRGQQVTLSCSPISGHRSVSWYQQTPGQGLQFLFEYFSETQRNKGNFPGRFSGRQFSNSRSEMNVSTLELGDSALYLCASSLEIAVTYEQYFGPGTRLTVT.

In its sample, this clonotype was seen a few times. The CDR3 loop is CASSPPSASFDEQFF. The CDR3 region has the DNA TGTGCCAGCAGCCCCCCTAGCGCCTCCTTCGATGAGCAGTTCTTC. This chain connects TRBV7-9 to TRBJ2-1; weak D call: TRBD2 (6 bases). The germline V gene encodes CDR1 SEHNR and CDR2 FQNEAQ (reference sequence). The CDR3 sequence is 15 residues long. V was cut by 5 bases and J by 8 bases, with 19 bases left in between.

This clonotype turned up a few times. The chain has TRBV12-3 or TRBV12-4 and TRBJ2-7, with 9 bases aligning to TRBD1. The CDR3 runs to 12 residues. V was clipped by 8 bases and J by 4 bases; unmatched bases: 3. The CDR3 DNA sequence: TGTGCCAGCTTGGGACAGGGATACGAGCAGTACTTC. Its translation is CASLGQGYEQYF.

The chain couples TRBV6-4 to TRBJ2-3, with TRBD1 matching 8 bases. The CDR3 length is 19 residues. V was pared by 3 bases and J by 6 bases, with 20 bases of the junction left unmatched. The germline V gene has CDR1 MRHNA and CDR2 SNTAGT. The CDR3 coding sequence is TGTGCCAGCAGTGATCGATACCCCGGGACAGGTGCTCCCCCCGATACGCAGTATTTT. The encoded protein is CASSDRYPGTGAPPDTQYF.

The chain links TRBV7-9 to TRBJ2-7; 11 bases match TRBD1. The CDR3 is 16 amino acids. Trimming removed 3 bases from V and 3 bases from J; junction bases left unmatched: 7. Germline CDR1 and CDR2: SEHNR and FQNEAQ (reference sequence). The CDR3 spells CASSFNPGTGGYEQYF. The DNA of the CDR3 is TGTGCCAGCAGCTTTAACCCCGGGACAGGGGGCTACGAGCAGTACTTC. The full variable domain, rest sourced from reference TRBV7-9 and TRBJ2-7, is DTGVSQNPRHKITKRGQNVTFRCDPISEHNRLYWYRQTLGQGPEFLTYFQNEAQLEKSRLLSDRFSAERPKGSFSTLEIQRTEQGDSAMYLCASSFNPGTGGYEQYFGPGTRLTVT.

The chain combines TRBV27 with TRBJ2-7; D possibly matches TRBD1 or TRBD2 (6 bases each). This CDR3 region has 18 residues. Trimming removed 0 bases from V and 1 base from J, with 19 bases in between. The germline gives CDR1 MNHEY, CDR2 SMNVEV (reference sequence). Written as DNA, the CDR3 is TGTGCCAGCAGTTTATCGGGTAGGGGGGTTGGGGTTTCCTACGAGCAGTACTTC. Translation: CASSLSGRGVGVSYEQYF.

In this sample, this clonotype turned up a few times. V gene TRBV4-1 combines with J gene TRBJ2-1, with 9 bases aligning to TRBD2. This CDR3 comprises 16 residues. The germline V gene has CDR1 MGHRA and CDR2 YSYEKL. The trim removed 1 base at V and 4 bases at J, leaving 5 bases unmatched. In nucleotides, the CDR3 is TGCGCCAGCAGCCAAGGCCCCGCGGGGGGGTACAATGAGCAGTTCTTC. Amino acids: CASSQGPAGGYNEQFF.

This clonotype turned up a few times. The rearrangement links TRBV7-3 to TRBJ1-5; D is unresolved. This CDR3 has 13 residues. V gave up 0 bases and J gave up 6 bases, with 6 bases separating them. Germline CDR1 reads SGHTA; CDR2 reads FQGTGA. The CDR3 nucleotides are TGTGCCAGCAGCTTAACATGGGGTCAGCCCCAGCATTTT. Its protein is CASSLTWGQPQHF.

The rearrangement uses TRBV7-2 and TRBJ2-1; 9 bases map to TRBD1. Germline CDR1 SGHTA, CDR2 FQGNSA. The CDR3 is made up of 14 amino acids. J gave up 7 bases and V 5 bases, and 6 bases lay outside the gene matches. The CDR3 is CASSASTGGNEQFF. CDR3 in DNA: TGTGCCAGCAGCGCCTCGACAGGGGGGAATGAGCAGTTCTTC.

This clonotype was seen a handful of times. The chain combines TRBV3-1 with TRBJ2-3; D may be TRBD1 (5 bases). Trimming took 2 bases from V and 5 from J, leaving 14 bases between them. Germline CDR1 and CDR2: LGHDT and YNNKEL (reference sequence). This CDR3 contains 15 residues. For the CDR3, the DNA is TGTGCCAGCAGCCAAATGGGCAGGGTCGGAGATACGCAGTATTTT. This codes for CASSQMGRVGDTQYF.

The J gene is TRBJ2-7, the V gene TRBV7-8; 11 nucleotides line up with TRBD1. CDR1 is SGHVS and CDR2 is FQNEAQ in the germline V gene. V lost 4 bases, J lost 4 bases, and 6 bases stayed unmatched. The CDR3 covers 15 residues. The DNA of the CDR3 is TGTGCCAGCAGCTCAGGGACAGGGGGTAGTTACGAGCAGTACTTC. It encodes CASSSGTGGSYEQYF.

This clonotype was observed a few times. The CDR3 loop reads CASSVEAGFTDTQYF. In nucleotides, the CDR3 is TGTGCCAGCAGCGTAGAGGCGGGTTTCACAGATACGCAGTATTTT. V usage is TRBV9 and J usage is TRBJ2-3; TRBD2 might be the D (5 bases). Germline V gene data show CDR1 as SGDLS and CDR2 as YYNGEE. The CDR3 is made up of 15 amino acids. The ends were cut back, 0 bases at V and 2 bases at J, with 10 bases in the middle.

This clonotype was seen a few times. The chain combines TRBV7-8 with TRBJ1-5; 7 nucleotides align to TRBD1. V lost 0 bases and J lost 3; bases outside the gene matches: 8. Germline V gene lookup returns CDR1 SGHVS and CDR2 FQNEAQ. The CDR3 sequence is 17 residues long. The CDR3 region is CASSLAPPGQINQPQHF. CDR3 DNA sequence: TGTGCCAGCAGCTTAGCACCGCCGGGACAGATCAATCAGCCCCAGCATTTT.

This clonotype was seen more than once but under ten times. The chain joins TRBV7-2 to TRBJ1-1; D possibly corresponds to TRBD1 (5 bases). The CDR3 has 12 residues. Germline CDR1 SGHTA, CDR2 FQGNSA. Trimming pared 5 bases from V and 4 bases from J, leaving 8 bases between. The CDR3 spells CASSRQITEAFF. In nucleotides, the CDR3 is TGTGCCAGCAGCCGACAGATCACTGAAGCTTTCTTT.

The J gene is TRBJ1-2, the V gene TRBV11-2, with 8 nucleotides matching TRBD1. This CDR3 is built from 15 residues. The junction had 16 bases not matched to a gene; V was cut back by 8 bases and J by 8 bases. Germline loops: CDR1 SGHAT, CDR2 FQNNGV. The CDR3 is CASYVTRTGRMGYTF. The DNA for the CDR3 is TGTGCCAGCTACGTCACACGGACAGGGAGAATGGGCTACACCTTC.

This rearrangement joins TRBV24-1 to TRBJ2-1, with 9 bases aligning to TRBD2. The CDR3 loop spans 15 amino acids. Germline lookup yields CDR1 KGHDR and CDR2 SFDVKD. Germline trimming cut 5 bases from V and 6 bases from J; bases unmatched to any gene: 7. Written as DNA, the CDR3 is TGTGCCACCAGTGTATCAAGCGGGAGGTCCAATGAGCAGTTCTTC. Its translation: CATSVSSGRSNEQFF.

The CDR3: CSARGSGRSTDTQYF. The DNA for the CDR3 is TGCAGTGCTAGAGGCAGCGGGAGAAGCACAGATACGCAGTATTTT. The J gene is TRBJ2-3, the V gene TRBV20-1; 8 nucleotides align to TRBD2. The germline gives CDR1 DFQATT, CDR2 SNEGSKA (reference sequence). The CDR3 runs 15 residues. V shed 1 base, J shed 0 bases, and the junction held 3 bases outside the gene matches.

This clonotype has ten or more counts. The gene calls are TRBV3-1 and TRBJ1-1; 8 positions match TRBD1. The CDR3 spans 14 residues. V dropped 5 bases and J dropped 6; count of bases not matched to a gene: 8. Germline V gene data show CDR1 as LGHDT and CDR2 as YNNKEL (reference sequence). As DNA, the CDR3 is TGTGCCAGCAGCGACGGACAGGGTAGGTCTGAAGCTTTCTTT. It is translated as CASSDGQGRSEAFF.

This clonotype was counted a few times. Written as DNA, the CDR3 is TGTGCCAGCTCACCATCGGGTAGCTCTAACTATGGCTACACCTTC. Translation: CASSPSGSSNYGYTF. The rearrangement uses TRBV18 and TRBJ1-2; D not certain. This CDR3 spans 15 amino acids. The V gene lost 2 bases and the J gene lost 0 bases, with 10 bases spanning the gap. Germline CDR1 is KGHSH and CDR2 is LQKENI.

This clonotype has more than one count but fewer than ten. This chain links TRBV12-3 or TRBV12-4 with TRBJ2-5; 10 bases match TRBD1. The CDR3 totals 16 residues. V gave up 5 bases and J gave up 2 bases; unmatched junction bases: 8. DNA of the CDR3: TGTGCCAGCAGTAGCAGGGACAGGGGCGAGCAAGAGACCCAGTACTTC. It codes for CASSSRDRGEQETQYF.

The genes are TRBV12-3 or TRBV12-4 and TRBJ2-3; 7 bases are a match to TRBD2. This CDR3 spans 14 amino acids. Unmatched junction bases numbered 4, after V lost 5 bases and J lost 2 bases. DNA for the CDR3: TGTGCCAGCAGTAGCGGGGTACCCACAGATACGCAGTATTTT. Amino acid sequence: CASSSGVPTDTQYF.

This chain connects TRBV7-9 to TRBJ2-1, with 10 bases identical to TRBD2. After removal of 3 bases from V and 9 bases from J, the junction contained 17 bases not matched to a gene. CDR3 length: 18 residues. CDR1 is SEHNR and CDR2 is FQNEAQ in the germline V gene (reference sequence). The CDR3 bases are TGTGCCAGCAGCTTGAATTGGGCTAGCGGGAGTAAGGCCGGTGAGCAGTTCTTC. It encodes CASSLNWASGSKAGEQFF.

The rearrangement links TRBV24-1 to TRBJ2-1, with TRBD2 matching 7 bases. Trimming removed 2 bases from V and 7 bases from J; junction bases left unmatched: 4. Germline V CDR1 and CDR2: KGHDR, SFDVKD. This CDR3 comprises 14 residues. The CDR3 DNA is TGTGCCACCAGTGATTACCTGGGGGGGAATGAGCAGTTCTTC. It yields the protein CATSDYLGGNEQFF.

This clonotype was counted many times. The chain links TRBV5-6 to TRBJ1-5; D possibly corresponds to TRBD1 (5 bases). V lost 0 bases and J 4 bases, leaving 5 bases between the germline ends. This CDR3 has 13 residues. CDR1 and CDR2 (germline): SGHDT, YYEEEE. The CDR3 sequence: CASSLDRNQPQHF. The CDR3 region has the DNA TGTGCCAGCAGCTTGGACAGGAATCAGCCCCAGCATTTT. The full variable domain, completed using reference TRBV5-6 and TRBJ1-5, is DAGVTQSPTHLIKTRGQQVTLRCSPKSGHDTVSWYQQALGQGPQFIFQYYEEEERQRGNFPDRFSGHQFPNYSSELNVNALLLGDSALYLCASSLDRNQPQHFGDGTRLSIL.